The entry below gives a single T cell receptor beta chain sequence along with its context. Its specificity is not known. For TCRbeta, the library was prepared with unique molecular identifiers. TCRdb ran MiXCR on the PCR reads and lists one entry per CDR3 protein. The repertoire holds hundreds of thousands of distinct CDR3 sequences, about an eighth seen once, with around 2% in the top ten. The ends lost 3 bases at V and 3 bases at J; junction bases unmatched: 8. Germline V gives CDR1 MDHEN, CDR2 SYDVKM. This CDR3 region has 16 residues. These data are taken from a study of T-cell reconstitution after alpha-beta-depleted transplantation in children. Study-wide results and limits: Counts and diversity of T cells one year after transplant came mostly from newly produced T cells. At day 60, the high TCRbeta diversity found in some patients originated from recipient T cells and thymic progenitors that had survived.

This TCR came from a male patient between 5 and 17 years old who had a stem cell transplant for acute myeloid leukemia, so the T cells may come from the graft donor. The V gene is TRBV28, the J gene TRBJ2-7, with 10 bases lining up with TRBD2. This specimen consisted of PBMCs, mostly from graft donor cells, obtained 360 days after TCRalphabeta/CD19-depleted stem cell transplant. The CDR3 nucleotides are TGTGCCAGCAGTTTTAGTGGACTAGCGGATTACTACGAGCAGTACTTC. Protein product: CASSFSGLADYYEQYF. Full variable domain (rest looked up from reference TRBV28 and TRBJ2-7): DVKVTQSSRYLVKRTGEKVFLECVQDMDHENMFWYRQDPGLGLRLIYFSYDVKMKEKGDIPEGYSVSREKKERFSLILESASTNQTSMYLCASSFSGLADYYEQYFGPGTRLTVT.